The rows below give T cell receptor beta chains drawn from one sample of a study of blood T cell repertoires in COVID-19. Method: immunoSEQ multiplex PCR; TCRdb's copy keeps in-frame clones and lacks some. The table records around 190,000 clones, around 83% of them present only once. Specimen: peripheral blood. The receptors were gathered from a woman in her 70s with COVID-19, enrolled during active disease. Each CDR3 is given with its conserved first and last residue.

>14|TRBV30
CAWSVPGAPDTQYF
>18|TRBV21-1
CASSNMVRTSGNVETQYF
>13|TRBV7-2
CASSLFDTQPQHF
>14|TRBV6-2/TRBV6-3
CASSDPQGYGEQFF
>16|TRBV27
CASSSAGGLSTGELFF
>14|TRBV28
CASVTGTANSPLHF
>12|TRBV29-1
CSVASSGTEAFF
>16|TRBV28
CASTQVVAGERETQYF
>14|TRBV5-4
CASSSRDRTSGEYF
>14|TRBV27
CASSLTAGREPQHF
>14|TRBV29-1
CSVRTSGTDNEQFF
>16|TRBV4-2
CASSPRDSTTNYGYTF
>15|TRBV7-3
CASSFRGSRGGELFF
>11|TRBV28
CASTTSETQYF
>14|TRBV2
CASKEEGLSETQYF
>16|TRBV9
CASSPTSGRVGETQYF
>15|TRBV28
CASITFSGNSYGYTF
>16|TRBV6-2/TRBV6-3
CASSGLAGENLNEQFF
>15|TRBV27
CASSSPTYRGYGYTF
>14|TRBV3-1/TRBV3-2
CASSQGTSGETQYF
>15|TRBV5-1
CASSLVVPRTDTQYF
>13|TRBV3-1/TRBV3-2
CASSQHNVAGYTF
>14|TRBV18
CASSPGRDNQPQHF
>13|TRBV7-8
CASWGQGGTEAFF
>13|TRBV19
CASSPQTGDEQYF
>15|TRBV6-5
CASILTRQPNYGYTF
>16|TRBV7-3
CASSLKWSNVNQPQHF